This T cell receptor beta chain was found in a study of response to subunit inactivated influenza vaccine (dated by TCRdb to the late 2010s). Regarding the research as a whole: Deep quantitative profiling of the T cell receptor repertoire was used in the study to follow responses to a trivalent subunit inactivated influenza vaccine.

The study at large found these results: The authors suggested that each seasonal influenza vaccination may recruit only a limited number of new T cells.

The CDR3 runs 15 residues from the cysteine to the phenylalanine. The CDR3 DNA has 45 bases and is translated from base 1. Based on the germline V gene (reference sequence), the CDR1 and CDR2 sequences are MNHEY and SMNVEV. Deletion took 9 bases off V and 0 bases off J, with a span of 15 bases between the germline ends. Receptors were amplified or captured by RT-PCR. The listed sequencing device is Illumina HiSeq 2500. TCRdb reanalyzed the raw reads on its own, using fastp at Q25 for trimming and MiXCR for clone calling, and kept in-frame beta chains. Every entry covers one CDR3 protein and lists the most common genes and DNA from its rows. A total of approximately 160,000 distinct CDR3 sequences appear in this sample, over 8.5% of them only once. Around 35% of the sample belongs to the ten largest clones. Remarks on this clonotype: Its cognate antigen has yet to be identified. Base qualities are not recorded, but no much larger clone differs from it by a single base.

This material consisted of CD8+ T cells sorted from PBMCs, taken 23 to 25 months after vaccination. In this chain, TRBV27 is recombined with TRBJ2-4; perhaps TRBD1 is the D gene, with 5 bases matching. The receptor comes from a man between 50 and 75 years old who received an inactivated influenza vaccine. Donor details come from another sample of the same person, matched by shared clones. The encoded CDR3 is CARSRQLIAKNIQYF. Here is the DNA: TGTGCCAGGAGCCGACAGCTTATAGCCAAAAACATTCAGTACTTC.